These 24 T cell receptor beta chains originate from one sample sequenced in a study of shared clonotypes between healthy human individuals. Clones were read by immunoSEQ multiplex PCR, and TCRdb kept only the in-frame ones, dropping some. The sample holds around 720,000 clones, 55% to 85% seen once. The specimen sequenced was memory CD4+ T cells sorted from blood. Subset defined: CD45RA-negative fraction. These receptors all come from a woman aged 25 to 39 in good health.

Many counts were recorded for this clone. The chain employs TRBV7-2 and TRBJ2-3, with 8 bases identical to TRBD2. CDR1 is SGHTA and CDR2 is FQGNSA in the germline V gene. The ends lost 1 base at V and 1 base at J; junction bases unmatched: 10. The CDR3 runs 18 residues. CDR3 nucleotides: TGTGCCAGCAGCTTAGGCTCCACAGCGGGAGCGGGCACAGATACGCAGTATTTT. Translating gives CASSLGSTAGAGTDTQYF.

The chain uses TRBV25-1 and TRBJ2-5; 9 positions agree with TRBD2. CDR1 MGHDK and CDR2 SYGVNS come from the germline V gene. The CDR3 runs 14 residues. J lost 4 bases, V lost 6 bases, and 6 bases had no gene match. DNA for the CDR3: TGTGCCAGCAGGGCGGGAGGGAATGTAGAGACCCAGTACTTC. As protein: CASRAGGNVETQYF. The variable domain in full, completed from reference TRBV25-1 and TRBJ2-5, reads EADIYQTPRYLVIGTGKKITLECSQTMGHDKMYWYQQDPGMELHLIHYSYGVNSTEKGDLSSESTVSRIRTEHFPLTLESARPSHTSQYLCASRAGGNVETQYFGPGTRLLVL.

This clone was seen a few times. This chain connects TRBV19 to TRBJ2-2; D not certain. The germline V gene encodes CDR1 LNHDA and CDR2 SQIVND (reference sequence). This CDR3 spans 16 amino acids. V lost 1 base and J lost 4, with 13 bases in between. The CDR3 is CASSIAAGQGTGELFF. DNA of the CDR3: TGTGCCAGTAGTATAGCGGCCGGTCAAGGCACCGGGGAGCTGTTTTTT.

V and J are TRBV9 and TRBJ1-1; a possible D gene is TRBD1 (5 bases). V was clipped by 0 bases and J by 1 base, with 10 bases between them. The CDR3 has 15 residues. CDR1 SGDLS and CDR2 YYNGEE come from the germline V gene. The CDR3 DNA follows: TGTGCCAGCAGCGTAGAAGTGACAGCGAACACTGAAGCTTTCTTT. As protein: CASSVEVTANTEAFF.

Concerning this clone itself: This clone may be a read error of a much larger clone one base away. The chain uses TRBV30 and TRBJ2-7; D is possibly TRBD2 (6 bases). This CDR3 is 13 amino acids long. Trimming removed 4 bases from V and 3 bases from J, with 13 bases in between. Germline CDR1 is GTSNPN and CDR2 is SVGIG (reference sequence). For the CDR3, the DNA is TGTGCCTGGAAGGGCGGGACCTACTACGAGCAGTACTTC. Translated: CAWKGGTYYEQYF. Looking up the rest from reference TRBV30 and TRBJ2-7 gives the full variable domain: SQTIHQWPATLVQPVGSPLSLECTVEGTSNPNLYWYRQAAGRGLQLLFYSVGIGQISSEVPQNLSASRPQDRQFILSSKKLLLSDSGFYLCAWKGGTYYEQYFGPGTRLTVT.

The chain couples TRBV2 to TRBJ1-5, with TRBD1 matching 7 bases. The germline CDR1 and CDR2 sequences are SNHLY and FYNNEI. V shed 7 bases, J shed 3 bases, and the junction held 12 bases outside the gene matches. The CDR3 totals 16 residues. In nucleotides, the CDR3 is TGTGCCAGCAAATCAGGTTTGACAGGGATCAATCAGCCCCAGCATTTT. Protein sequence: CASKSGLTGINQPQHF.

The CDR3 protein is CASSPSARLAGGAYEQYF. The CDR3 bases are TGTGCCAGCAGCCCATCAGCCCGCCTAGCGGGGGGAGCCTACGAGCAGTACTTC. This chain links TRBV9 with TRBJ2-7, with 11 positions matching TRBD2. Germline CDR1 is SGDLS and CDR2 is YYNGEE. This CDR3 contains 18 residues. J lost 2 bases, V lost 4 bases, and 14 bases had no gene match. Combining the CDR3 with reference TRBV9 and TRBJ2-7 gives the whole variable domain DSGVTQTPKHLITATGQRVTLRCSPRSGDLSVYWYQQSLDQGLQFLIQYYNGEERAKGNILERFSAQQFPDLHSELNLSSLELGDSALYFCASSPSARLAGGAYEQYFGPGTRLTVT.

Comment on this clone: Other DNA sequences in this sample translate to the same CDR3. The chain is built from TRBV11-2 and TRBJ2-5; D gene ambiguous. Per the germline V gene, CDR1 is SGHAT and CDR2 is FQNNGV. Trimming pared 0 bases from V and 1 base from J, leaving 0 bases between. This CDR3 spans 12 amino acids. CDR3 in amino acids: CASSLDQETQYF. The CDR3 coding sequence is TGTGCCAGCAGCTTAGACCAAGAGACCCAGTACTTC. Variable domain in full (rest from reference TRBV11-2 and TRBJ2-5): EAGVAQSPRYKIIEKRQSVAFWCNPISGHATLYWYQQILGQGPKLLIQFQNNGVVDDSQLPKDRFSAERLKGVDSTLKIQPAKLEDSAVYLCASSLDQETQYFGPGTRLLVL.

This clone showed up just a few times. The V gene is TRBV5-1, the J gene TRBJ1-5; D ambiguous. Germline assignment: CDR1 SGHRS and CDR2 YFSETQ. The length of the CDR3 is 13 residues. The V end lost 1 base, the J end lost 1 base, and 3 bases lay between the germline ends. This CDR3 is CASSLWSNQPQHF. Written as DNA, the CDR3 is TGCGCCAGCAGCTTGTGGAGCAATCAGCCCCAGCATTTT.

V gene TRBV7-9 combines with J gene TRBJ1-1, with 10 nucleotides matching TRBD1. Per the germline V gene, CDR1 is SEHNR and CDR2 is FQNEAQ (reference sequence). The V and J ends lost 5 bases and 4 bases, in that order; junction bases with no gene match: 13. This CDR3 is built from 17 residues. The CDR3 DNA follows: TGTGCCAGCAGCGTCGACAGGGGGCAGGCCGGTATCACTGAAGCTTTCTTT. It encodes CASSVDRGQAGITEAFF.

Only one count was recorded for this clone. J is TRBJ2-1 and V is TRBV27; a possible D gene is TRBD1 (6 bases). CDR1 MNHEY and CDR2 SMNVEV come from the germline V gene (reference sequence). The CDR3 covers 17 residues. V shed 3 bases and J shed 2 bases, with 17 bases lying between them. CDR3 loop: CASSLRSGGRAYNEQFF. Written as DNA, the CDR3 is TGTGCCAGCAGTTTGAGGTCTGGGGGCAGAGCCTACAATGAGCAGTTCTTC.

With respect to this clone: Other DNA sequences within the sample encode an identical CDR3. In nucleotides, the CDR3 is TGTGCCAGCAGCCCTACAGATACGCAGTATTTT. It yields the protein CASSPTDTQYF. The J gene is TRBJ2-3, the V gene TRBV7-2; D is unresolved. V lost 5 bases and J 3 bases, leaving 3 bases between the germline ends. The germline CDR1 and CDR2 sequences are SGHTA and FQGNSA. The CDR3 length is 11 residues. Combining the CDR3 with reference TRBV7-2 and TRBJ2-3 gives the whole variable domain GAGVSQSPSNKVTEKGKDVELRCDPISGHTALYWYRQSLGQGLEFLIYFQGNSAPDKSGLPSDRFSAERTGGSVSTLTIQRTQQEDSAVYLCASSPTDTQYFGPGTRLTVL.

CDR3 sequence (DNA): TGCGCCAGCAGCTTAAGGGAGCGGTCGAACACCGGGGAGCTGTTTTTT. Protein product: CASSLRERSNTGELFF. The chain employs TRBV5-1 and TRBJ2-2, with a weak D call TRBD2 (5 bases). There are 16 residues in the CDR3. Between the trimmed V and J ends, which lost 2 bases and 0 bases, there was a span of 11 bases. CDR1 and CDR2 (germline): SGHRS, YFSETQ.

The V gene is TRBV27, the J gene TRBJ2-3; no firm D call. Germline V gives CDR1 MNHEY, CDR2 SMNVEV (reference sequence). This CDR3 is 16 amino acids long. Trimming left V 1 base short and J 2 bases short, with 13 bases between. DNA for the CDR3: TGTGCCAGCAGTTTATTTCATAGGTCGTACACAGATACGCAGTATTTT. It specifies CASSLFHRSYTDTQYF.

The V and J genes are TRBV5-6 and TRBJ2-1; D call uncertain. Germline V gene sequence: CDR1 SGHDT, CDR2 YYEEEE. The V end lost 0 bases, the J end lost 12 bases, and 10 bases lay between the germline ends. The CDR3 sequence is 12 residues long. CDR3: CASSLDSRWQFF. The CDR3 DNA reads TGTGCCAGCAGCTTGGACTCAAGGTGGCAGTTCTTC.

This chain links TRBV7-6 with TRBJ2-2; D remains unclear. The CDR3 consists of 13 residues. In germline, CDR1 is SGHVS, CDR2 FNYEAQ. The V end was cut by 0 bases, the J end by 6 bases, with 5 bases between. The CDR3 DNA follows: TGTGCCAGCAGCTTAGCCGGATCCGGGGAGCTGTTTTTT. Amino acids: CASSLAGSGELFF. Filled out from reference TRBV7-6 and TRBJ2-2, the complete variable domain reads GAGVSQSPRYKVTKRGQDVALRCDPISGHVSLYWYRQALGQGPEFLTYFNYEAQQDKSGLPNDRFSAERPEGSISTLTIQRTEQRDSAMYRCASSLAGSGELFFGEGSRLTVL.

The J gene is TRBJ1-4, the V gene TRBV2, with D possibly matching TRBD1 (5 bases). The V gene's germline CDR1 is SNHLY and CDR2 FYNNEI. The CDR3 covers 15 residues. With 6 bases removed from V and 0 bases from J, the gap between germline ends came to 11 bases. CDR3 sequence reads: CASSGDAATNEKLFF. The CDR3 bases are TGTGCCAGCAGCGGGGACGCTGCAACTAATGAAAAACTGTTTTTT.

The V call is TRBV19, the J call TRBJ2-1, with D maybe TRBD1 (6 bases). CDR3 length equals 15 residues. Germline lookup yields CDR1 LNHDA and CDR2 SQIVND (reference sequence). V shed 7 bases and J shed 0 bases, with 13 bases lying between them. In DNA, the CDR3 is TGTGCCAGTACCGTCGGACAGAGCTCCTACAATGAGCAGTTCTTC. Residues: CASTVGQSSYNEQFF. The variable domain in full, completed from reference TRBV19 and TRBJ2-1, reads DGGITQSPKYLFRKEGQNVTLSCEQNLNHDAMYWYRQDPGQGLRLIYYSQIVNDFQKGDIAEGYSVSREKKESFPLTVTSAQKNPTAFYLCASTVGQSSYNEQFFGPGTRLTVL.

Here the CDR3 reads CASSLSGTGANVLTF. The CDR3 DNA is TGTGCCAGCAGCCTATCAGGGACTGGGGCCAACGTCCTGACTTTC. V and J are TRBV28 and TRBJ2-6, with D possibly TRBD1 on 5 matching bases. Germline CDR1 MDHEN, CDR2 SYDVKM. This CDR3 comprises 15 residues. V was shortened by 6 bases and J by 2 bases, with 11 bases between the two germline ends.

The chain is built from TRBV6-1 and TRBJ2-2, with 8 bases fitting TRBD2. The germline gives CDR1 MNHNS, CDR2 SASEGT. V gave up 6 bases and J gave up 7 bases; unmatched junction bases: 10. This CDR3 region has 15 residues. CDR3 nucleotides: TGTGCCAGCAGAGGACTAGCTGGGACGGGCGGGGAGCTGTTTTTT. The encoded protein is CASRGLAGTGGELFF.

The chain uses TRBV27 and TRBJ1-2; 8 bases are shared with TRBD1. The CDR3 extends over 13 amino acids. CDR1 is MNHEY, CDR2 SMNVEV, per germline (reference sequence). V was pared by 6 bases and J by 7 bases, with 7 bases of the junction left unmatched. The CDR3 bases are TGTGCCAGCAGGCAACCGGGACAGGCTGGCTACACCTTC. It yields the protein CASRQPGQAGYTF.

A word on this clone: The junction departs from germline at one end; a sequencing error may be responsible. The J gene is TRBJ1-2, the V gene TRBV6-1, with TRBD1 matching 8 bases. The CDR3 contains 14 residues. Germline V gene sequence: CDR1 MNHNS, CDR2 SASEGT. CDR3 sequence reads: CASIEGRGLYGYTF. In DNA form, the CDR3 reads TGTGCCAGCATTGAAGGCAGGGGGCTCTATGGCTACACCTTC.

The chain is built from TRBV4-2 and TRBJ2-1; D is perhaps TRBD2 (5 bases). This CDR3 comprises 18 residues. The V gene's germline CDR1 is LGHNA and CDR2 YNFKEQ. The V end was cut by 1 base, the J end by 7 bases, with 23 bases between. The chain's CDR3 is CASSQVSLAEIGGNEQFF. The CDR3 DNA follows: TGTGCCAGCAGCCAAGTGTCCCTAGCCGAGATCGGTGGGAATGAGCAGTTCTTC.

This chain's CDR3 is CATLGSGRRNEQFF. DNA of the CDR3: TGTGCCACCTTGGGGAGCGGGAGGAGGAATGAGCAGTTCTTC. The genes are TRBV19 and TRBJ2-1; TRBD2 matches 9 bases. This CDR3 is 14 amino acids long. J was trimmed by 7 bases and V by 10 bases; bases with no gene match: 11. The V gene's germline CDR1 is LNHDA and CDR2 SQIVND (reference sequence).